The entry that follows covers one TCR beta chain sequence. Its antigen is not identified. This sample is drawn from a study of cytomegalovirus exposure and HLA in healthy donors. About the study: The approximately 100 million unique TCR beta sequences, from around 200 million T cells, were found by an earlier analysis. General observations from the study: Later findings reportedly placed an Asian-associated ancestry cluster below the approximately 670-donor mean for N-insertions. V- and J-gene trimming in TCR beta was tied to a missense DCLRE1C variant by an analysis performed later.

With 60 Vbeta and 13 Jbeta primers, the PCR was carried out. Original data processing: It was a later analysis that counted around 85 million unique TCR beta chains, of which approximately 11 million were shared. The table came from immunoSEQ multiplex PCR; TCRdb's copy has only in-frame clones and leaves some out. V, J and clone size were drawn from that table, and D and trimming were deduced from the DNA. The table has almost 200,000 clones, just over 75% seen once. Sequencing used PBMCs. This TCR came from a man aged 25-45 years in good health and CMV-seronegative.

The CDR3 loop reads CASSVDRGREQYF. The CDR3, as DNA: TGTGCCAGCAGCGTCGACAGGGGGCGCGAGCAGTACTTC. The chain is built from TRBV9 and TRBJ2-7, with 10 nucleotides matching TRBD1. Per the germline V gene, CDR1 is SGDLS and CDR2 is YYNGEE. The CDR3 runs to 13 residues. The J segment lost 6 bases and the V segment lost 2 bases, leaving 2 bases of the junction unmatched.